This entry describes one T cell receptor (beta chain). The PCR made use of 60 Vbeta and 13 Jbeta primers. Profiled with immunoSEQ multiplex PCR; TCRdb holds only in-frame clones, not every one. The sample lists roughly 180,000 clones, approximately 80% occurring once. Trimming removed 5 bases from V and 0 bases from J; junction bases left unmatched: 10. The CDR3 totals 17 residues. Germline-derived CDR1 and CDR2 are SEHNR and FQNEAQ (reference sequence). The record originates from a study of cytomegalovirus exposure and HLA in healthy donors. The sample consisted of PBMCs. The chain employs TRBV7-9 and TRBJ2-7; 10 nucleotides agree with TRBD2. The clonotype originates from a girl aged 10 to 17 in good health and CMV-seropositive. The CDR3 region has the DNA TGTGCCAGCAGCCCAGCGGGGGGGACTACCCTCTCCTACGAGCAGTACTTC. Translated, it gives CASSPAGGTTLSYEQYF.